This is a list of T cell receptor beta chains from one sample in a study of human versus mouse CDR3 diversity and MHC coevolution. Some clones are missing from TCRdb's copy, which holds only in-frame ones; the method was immunoSEQ multiplex PCR. The data show around 77,000 clones, 85% to 95% seen once. Input material: naive CD4+ T cells from blood. These receptors came from a person aged 30-69 years in good health. The CDR3 runs from the conserved cysteine through the conserved F or W.

V gene	CDR3 length	J gene	CDR3 protein
TRBV4-1	16	TRBJ2-1	CASRGPGGPAYNEQFF
TRBV28	15	TRBJ1-3	CASSLTGTDRNTIYF
TRBV10-3	15	TRBJ1-5	CAISAGDHSNQPQHF
TRBV7-9	16	TRBJ2-4	CASSLAVGQGGGIQYF
TRBV7-3	15	TRBJ2-3	CASSLWGGGTDTQYF
TRBV5-8	16	TRBJ1-2	CASSYRRDRDSNGYTF
TRBV5-4	15	TRBJ2-7	CASSAWTSGDYEQYF
TRBV4-1	16	TRBJ2-3	CASSQVSGLTGDTQYF
TRBV7-3	14	TRBJ2-7	CASSSGTVSYEQYF
TRBV4-1	16	TRBJ2-7	CASSPVTRGRAHEQYF
TRBV4-1	15	TRBJ2-7	CASSHAQSRGYEQYF
TRBV7-6	16	TRBJ1-5	CASSPGHFRGSQPQHF
TRBV4-1	15	TRBJ2-7	CASSQGLLGPYEQYF
TRBV10-3	14	TRBJ1-2	CAISEVTGGSGYTF
TRBV7-6	14	TRBJ1-4	CASSLGQGNEKLFF
TRBV30	14	TRBJ2-4	CAWSAGWAKNIQYF
TRBV19	13	TRBJ1-3	CASSMTGRNTIYF
TRBV5-4	20	TRBJ2-1	CASSADVPGLAGQAYNEQFF
TRBV11-1	16	TRBJ2-1	CASSLGISGGYNEQFF
TRBV5-1	13	TRBJ1-5	CASSSEGGQPQHF
TRBV19	15	TRBJ2-1	CASSIVPQVNNEQFF
TRBV7-9	15	TRBJ1-5	CASSLGQGGGQPQHF
TRBV6-5	14	TRBJ1-5	CASSRDRGGQPQHF
TRBV11-2	18	TRBJ2-3	CASSGGGWGGGGTDTQYF
TRBV27	14	TRBJ1-1	CASRGQGSGTEAFF
TRBV5-1	13	TRBJ1-5	CASSPDRYQPQHF
TRBV6-1	14	TRBJ1-6	CASSERPRNSPLHF
TRBV18	14	TRBJ1-2	CASSPSPANYGYTF
TRBV6-6	16	TRBJ1-6	CASSGTRDPGNSPLHF